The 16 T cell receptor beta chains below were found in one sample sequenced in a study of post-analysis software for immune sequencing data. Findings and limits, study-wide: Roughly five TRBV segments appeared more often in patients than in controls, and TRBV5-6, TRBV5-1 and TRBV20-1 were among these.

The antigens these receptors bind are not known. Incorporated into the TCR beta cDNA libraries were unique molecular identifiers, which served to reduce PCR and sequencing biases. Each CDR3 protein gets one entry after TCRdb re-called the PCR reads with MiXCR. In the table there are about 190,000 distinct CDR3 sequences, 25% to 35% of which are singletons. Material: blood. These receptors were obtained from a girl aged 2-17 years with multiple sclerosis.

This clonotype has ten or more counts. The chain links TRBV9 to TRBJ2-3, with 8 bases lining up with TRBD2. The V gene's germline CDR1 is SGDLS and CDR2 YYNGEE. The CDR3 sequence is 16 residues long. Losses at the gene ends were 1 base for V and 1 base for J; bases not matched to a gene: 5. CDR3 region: CASSVFAGGGTDTQYF. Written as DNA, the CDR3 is TGTGCCAGCAGCGTATTTGCGGGAGGAGGCACAGATACGCAGTATTTT.

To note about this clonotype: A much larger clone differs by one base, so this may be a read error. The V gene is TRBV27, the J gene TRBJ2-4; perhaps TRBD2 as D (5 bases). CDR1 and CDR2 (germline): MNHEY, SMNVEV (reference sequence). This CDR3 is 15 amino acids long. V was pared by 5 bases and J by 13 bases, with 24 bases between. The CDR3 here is CASSLRSYGSGEQYF. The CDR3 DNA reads TGTGCCAGCAGTCTCAGGTCATACGGCAGTGGGGAGCAGTACTTC.

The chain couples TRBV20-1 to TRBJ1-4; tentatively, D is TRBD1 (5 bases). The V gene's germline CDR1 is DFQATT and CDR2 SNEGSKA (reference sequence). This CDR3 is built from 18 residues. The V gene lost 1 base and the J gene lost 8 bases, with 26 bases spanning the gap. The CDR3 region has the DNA TGCAGTGCTAGAGGGAGCAGGGTCGGGGCCGCCCTTGGAGAAAAACTGTTTTTT. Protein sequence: CSARGSRVGAALGEKLFF.

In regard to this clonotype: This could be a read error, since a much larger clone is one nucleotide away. CDR3 protein: CTSSTGIQPQHF. The CDR3 nucleotides read TGTACCAGCAGTACAGGGATTCAGCCCCAGCATTTT. This chain joins TRBV12-3 or TRBV12-4 and TRBJ1-5, with a weak D call TRBD1 (6 bases). The CDR3 has 12 residues.

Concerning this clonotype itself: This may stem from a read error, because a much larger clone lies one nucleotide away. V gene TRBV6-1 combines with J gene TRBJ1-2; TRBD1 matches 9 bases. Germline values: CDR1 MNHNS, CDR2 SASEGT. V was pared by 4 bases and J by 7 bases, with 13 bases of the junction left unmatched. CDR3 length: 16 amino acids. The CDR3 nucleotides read TGTGCCAGCAGTGTAGCCGGGACAGGGTTGGGCTTTGGCTACACCTTC. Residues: CASSVAGTGLGFGYTF.

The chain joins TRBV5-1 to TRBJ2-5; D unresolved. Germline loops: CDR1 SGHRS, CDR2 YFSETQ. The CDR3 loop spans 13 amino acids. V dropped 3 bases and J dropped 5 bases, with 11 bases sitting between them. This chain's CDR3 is CASSSPSHETQYF. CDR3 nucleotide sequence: TGCGCCAGCAGCTCCCCATCTCACGAGACCCAGTACTTC. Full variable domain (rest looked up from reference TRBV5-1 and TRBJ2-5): KAGVTQTPRYLIKTRGQQVTLSCSPISGHRSVSWYQQTPGQGLQFLFEYFSETQRNKGNFPGRFSGRQFSNSRSEMNVSTLELGDSALYLCASSSPSHETQYFGPGTRLLVL.

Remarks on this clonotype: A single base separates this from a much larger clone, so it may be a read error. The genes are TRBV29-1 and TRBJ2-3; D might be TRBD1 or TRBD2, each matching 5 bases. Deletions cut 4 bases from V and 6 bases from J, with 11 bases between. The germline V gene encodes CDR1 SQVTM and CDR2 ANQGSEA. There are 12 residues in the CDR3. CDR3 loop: CSVGVGTDTQYF. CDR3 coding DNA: TGCAGCGTTGGTGTAGGGACCGATACGCAGTATTTT.

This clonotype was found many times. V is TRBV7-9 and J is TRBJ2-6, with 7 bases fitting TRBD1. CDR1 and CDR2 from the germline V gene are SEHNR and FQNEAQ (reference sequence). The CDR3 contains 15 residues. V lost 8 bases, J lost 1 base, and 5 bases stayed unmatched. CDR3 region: CASGQAQSGANVLTF. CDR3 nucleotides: TGTGCCAGCGGACAGGCTCAATCTGGGGCCAACGTCCTGACTTTC.

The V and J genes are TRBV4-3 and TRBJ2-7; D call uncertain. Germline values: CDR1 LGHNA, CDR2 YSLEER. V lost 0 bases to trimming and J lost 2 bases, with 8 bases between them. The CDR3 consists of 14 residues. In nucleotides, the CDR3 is TGCGCCAGCAGCCAAGACAGACAAACCTACGAGCAGTACTTC. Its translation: CASSQDRQTYEQYF.

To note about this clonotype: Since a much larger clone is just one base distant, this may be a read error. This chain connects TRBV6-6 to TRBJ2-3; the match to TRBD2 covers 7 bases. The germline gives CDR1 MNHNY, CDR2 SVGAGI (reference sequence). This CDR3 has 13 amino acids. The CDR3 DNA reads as TGTGCCGGCAGTCAGACCCCGGGAGGTACGCAGTATTTT. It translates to CAGSQTPGGTQYF.

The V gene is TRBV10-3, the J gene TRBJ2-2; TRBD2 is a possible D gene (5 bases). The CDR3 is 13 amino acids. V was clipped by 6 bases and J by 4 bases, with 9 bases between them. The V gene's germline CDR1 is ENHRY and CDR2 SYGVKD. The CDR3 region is CAIRGEGTGELFF. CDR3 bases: TGTGCCATCAGGGGAGAGGGCACCGGGGAGCTGTTTTTT.

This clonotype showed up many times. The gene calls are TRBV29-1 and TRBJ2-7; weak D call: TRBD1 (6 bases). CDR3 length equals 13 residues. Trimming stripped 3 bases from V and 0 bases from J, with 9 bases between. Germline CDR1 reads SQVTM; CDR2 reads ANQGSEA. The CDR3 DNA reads TGCAGCGTTGAGGGGGACACCTCCTACGAGCAGTACTTC. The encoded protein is CSVEGDTSYEQYF.

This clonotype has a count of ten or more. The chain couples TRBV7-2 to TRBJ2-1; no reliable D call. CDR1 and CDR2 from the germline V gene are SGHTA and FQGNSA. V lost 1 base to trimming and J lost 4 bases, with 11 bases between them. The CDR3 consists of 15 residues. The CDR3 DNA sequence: TGTGCCAGCAGCTTAGGGAATAGACATTACAATGAGCAGTTCTTC. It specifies CASSLGNRHYNEQFF.

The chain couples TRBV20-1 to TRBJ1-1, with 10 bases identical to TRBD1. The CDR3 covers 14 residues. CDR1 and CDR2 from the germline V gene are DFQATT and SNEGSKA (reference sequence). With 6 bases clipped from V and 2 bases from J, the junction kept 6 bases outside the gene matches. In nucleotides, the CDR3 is TGCAGTGCCCCGGGACAGGGGAGTAACACTGAAGCTTTCTTT. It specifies CSAPGQGSNTEAFF.

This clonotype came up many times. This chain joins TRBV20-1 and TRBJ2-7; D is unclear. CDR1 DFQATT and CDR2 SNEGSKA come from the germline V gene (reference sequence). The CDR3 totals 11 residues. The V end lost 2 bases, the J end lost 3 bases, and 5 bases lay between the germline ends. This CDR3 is CSARPYYEQYF. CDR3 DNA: TGCAGTGCTAGACCGTACTACGAGCAGTACTTC.

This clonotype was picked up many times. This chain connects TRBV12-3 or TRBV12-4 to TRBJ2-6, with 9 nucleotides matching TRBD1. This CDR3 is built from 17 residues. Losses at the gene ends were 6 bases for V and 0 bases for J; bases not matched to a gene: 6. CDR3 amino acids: CASRETGGSSGANVLTF. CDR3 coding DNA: TGTGCCAGCAGGGAGACAGGGGGAAGCTCTGGGGCCAACGTCCTGACTTTC.